This TCR beta chain came from a study of beta chain features in type 1 diabetes. On average, the one heparinised blood draw given by each donor was about 120 mL. CDR3 length: 13 residues. The germline V gene has CDR1 MDHEN and CDR2 SYDVKM. With 6 bases clipped from V and 5 bases from J, the junction kept 3 bases outside the gene matches. General observations from the study: Significant though moderate, a shortening of TCRB CDR3s appeared in all four CD4+ subsets of Type 1 diabetes patients. Junctions at VDJ sites from type 1 diabetes patients had fewer insertions and more deletions.

Of the isolated RNA, all was reverse transcribed, and so the sequenced material was expressed TCRB transcripts. Profiled with immunoSEQ multiplex PCR; TCRdb holds only in-frame clones, not every one. The sample lists hundreds of thousands of clones; more than 12% were seen once. This clone turned up a few times. Its antigen is as yet unknown. The clonotype originates from a man aged 18 to 35 with type 1 diabetes. The V gene is TRBV28, the J gene TRBJ2-7; TRBD1 matches at 11 bases. Sequencing was done on a sample of naive CD4+ T cells from blood. In DNA, the CDR3 is TGTGCCAGCAGAAGGACAGGGGGCAACGAGCAGTACTTC. Its protein product is CASRRTGGNEQYF.